This TCR beta chain was profiled in a study of T cell repertoires in cytomegalovirus infection. The overall study: Recently identified HLA-C-restricted CMV epitopes were among the peptides used. Whole-study results and caveats: The cumulative frequency of public TCR beta families identified carriers of CMV plus the relevant HLA. The ex vivo response was dominated by HLA-C-restricted CMV-specific TCR beta clonotypes.

TCRdb re-analysed the reads in MiXCR, keeping a single row per CDR3 protein. The profile shows 550,000 to 700,000 distinct CDR3 sequences, roughly 42% of them singletons. This clonotype was observed a handful of times. Its antigen is currently unknown. This receptor was obtained from a human donor in good health (CMV status not recorded). Some clones in this sample may be carry-over from other donors' samples. The sample consisted of cultured PBMCs, taken from culture after CMV antigen stimulation.

The CDR3 nucleotides read TGCAGTGCCCCAACCCCTTTGACTAGCGCAACCTACAATGAGCAGTTCTTC. Amino acids: CSAPTPLTSATYNEQFF. The chain recombines TRBV20-1 with TRBJ2-1; the match to TRBD2 covers 8 bases. Germline V lookup: CDR1 DFQATT, CDR2 SNEGSKA (reference sequence). Trimming took 6 bases from V and 2 from J; bases not matched to a gene: 15. The CDR3 spans 17 residues.